These 18 T cell receptor beta chains were all obtained from the same sample, sequenced in a study of CD8+ T cells in alopecia areata. In each case, RNA was isolated and then reverse transcribed into cDNA as the sequencing template. The repertoire was sequenced with immunoSEQ multiplex PCR; TCRdb's copy has only in-frame clones and lacks some. The sample includes about 120,000 clones, 56% of them seen just once. Described treatment: oral pan-JAK inhibitor, 5-10 mg twice daily. The sequencing here drew on CD4+ T cells sorted from blood, taken at week 24, from a patient treated with tofacitinib. The source of these receptors is a human donor with alopecia areata.

The chain has TRBV7-2 and TRBJ2-3, with TRBD2 identical over 12 bases. V trimming: 3 bases; J trimming: 1 base; junction bases outside the gene matches: 2. This CDR3 contains 16 residues. Germline assignment: CDR1 SGHTA and CDR2 FQGNSA. The CDR3 region has the DNA TGTGCCAGCAGCTTGAGACTAGCGGGGGGCACAGATACGCAGTATTTT. This translates into CASSLRLAGGTDTQYF.

This chain connects TRBV30 to TRBJ1-2; 8 bases align to TRBD1. The CDR3 extends over 13 amino acids. Germline V gene data show CDR1 as GTSNPN and CDR2 as SVGIG (reference sequence). V was clipped by 3 bases and J by 7 bases; unmatched bases: 7. CDR3 DNA sequence: TGTGCCTGGAGCAGGGGGCTAGAGAGTGGCTACACCTTC. Translated, it gives CAWSRGLESGYTF.

The chain employs TRBV7-8 and TRBJ2-5, with D uncertain. From germline, CDR1 is SGHVS and CDR2 FQNEAQ. Trimming removed 2 bases at V and 5 bases at J, with 9 bases between. The CDR3 spans 13 residues. The CDR3: CASSLRYVETQYF. The CDR3 bases are TGTGCCAGCAGCTTAAGATATGTGGAGACCCAGTACTTC.

This clone has only a few counts. This chain connects TRBV5-6 to TRBJ1-1; D unclear. The CDR3 is 12 amino acids. Germline V lookup: CDR1 SGHDT, CDR2 YYEEEE. V was clipped by 2 bases and J by 4 bases, with 6 bases between them. CDR3 DNA sequence: TGTGCCAGCAGCTTTAAGGTCACTGAAGCTTTCTTT. Translation: CASSFKVTEAFF.

In its sample, this clone was seen a few times. The chain is built from TRBV29-1 and TRBJ2-3; D possibly matches TRBD1 or TRBD2 (5 bases each). CDR1 SQVTM and CDR2 ANQGSEA come from the germline V gene. V shed 6 bases and J shed 1 base, with 17 bases lying between them. The CDR3 sequence is 15 residues long. The CDR3 DNA is TGCAGCGTAGCTACCGGGACGGTCGGCACAGATACGCAGTATTTT. Translating gives CSVATGTVGTDTQYF.

This chain joins TRBV5-6 and TRBJ2-5; D may match TRBD1 or TRBD2 (7 bases each). Trimming pared 7 bases from V and 4 bases from J, leaving 17 bases between. Germline CDR1 is SGHDT and CDR2 is YYEEEE. The CDR3 spans 14 residues. The chain's CDR3 is CASFGRGRGETQYF. The CDR3 coding sequence is TGTGCCAGCTTTGGGAGGGGGCGAGGAGAGACCCAGTACTTC.

This clone came up a few times. V is TRBV10-3 and J is TRBJ2-6, with a possible D match to TRBD2 (6 bases). Trimming cost V 8 bases and J 0 bases, with 11 bases left between them. This CDR3 contains 15 residues. CDR1 and CDR2 from the germline V gene are ENHRY and SYGVKD. CDR3 loop: CAIRDLGSGANVLTF. The DNA of the CDR3 is TGTGCCATCCGGGACTTGGGCTCTGGGGCCAACGTCCTGACTTTC.

The chain joins TRBV18 to TRBJ2-5; no clear D. The germline V gene encodes CDR1 KGHSH and CDR2 LQKENI. The V end was cut by 6 bases, the J end by 5 bases, with 10 bases between. This CDR3 comprises 12 residues. As DNA, the CDR3 is TGTGCCAGCTCTCCGGCGAGGGAGACCCAGTACTTC. Amino acid sequence: CASSPARETQYF.

The J gene is TRBJ1-5, the V gene TRBV2; D is unclear. V dropped 6 bases and J dropped 4 bases, with 10 bases sitting between them. The CDR3 has 13 residues. The germline gives CDR1 SNHLY, CDR2 FYNNEI. The CDR3 sequence: CASSARENQPQHF. In DNA form, the CDR3 reads TGTGCCAGCAGCGCCCGGGAAAATCAGCCCCAGCATTTT.

This clone has more than one count but fewer than ten. The chain is built from TRBV10-3 and TRBJ2-5; D is uncertain. The CDR3 is 11 amino acids. The V gene's germline CDR1 is ENHRY and CDR2 SYGVKD. V lost 5 bases and J lost 2, with 3 bases in between. This CDR3 is CAISIQETQYF. The CDR3, as DNA: TGTGCCATCAGTATACAAGAGACCCAGTACTTC.

The rearrangement uses TRBV7-2 and TRBJ2-4; D is unresolved. The CDR3 length is 15 residues. V was clipped by 3 bases and J by 0 bases, with 9 bases between them. CDR1 is SGHTA and CDR2 is FQGNSA in the germline V gene. CDR3 residues: CASSLTGLAKNIQYF. In nucleotides, the CDR3 is TGTGCCAGCAGCTTGACCGGTCTAGCCAAAAACATTCAGTACTTC.

This clone was seen only a few times. The J gene is TRBJ1-5, the V gene TRBV21-1; the table names TRBD1, a call not compared with the DNA. TRBV21-1 constitutes a pseudogene. The CDR3 consists of 17 residues. This CDR3 reads CASSYRDRGNSNQPQHF. The DNA for the CDR3 is TGTGCCAGCAGCTACCGGGACAGGGGAAATAGCAATCAGCCCCAGCATTTT.

This sequence joins TRBV30 and TRBJ2-3, with a possible D match to TRBD1 (5 bases). Germline V gene data show CDR1 as GTSNPN and CDR2 as SVGIG (reference sequence). This CDR3 has 14 residues. Trimming left V 0 bases short and J 0 bases short, with 7 bases between. This CDR3 reads CAWSVDSSTDTQYF. In nucleotides, the CDR3 is TGTGCCTGGAGTGTAGACAGTAGCACAGATACGCAGTATTTT.

This clone was seen more than once but under ten times. The J gene is TRBJ1-6, the V gene TRBV6-5; D remains ambiguous. CDR1 MNHEY and CDR2 SVGAGI come from the germline V gene. The CDR3 loop spans 14 amino acids. With 6 bases removed from V and 7 bases from J, the gap between germline ends came to 13 bases. CDR3: CASSPTRVNSPLHF. The CDR3 DNA reads TGTGCCAGCAGCCCCACCCGGGTGAATTCACCCCTCCACTTT.

The V gene is TRBV2, the J gene TRBJ1-1; D remains ambiguous. The V end was cut by 5 bases, the J end by 5 bases, with 12 bases between. CDR3 length: 13 amino acids. Germline loops: CDR1 SNHLY, CDR2 FYNNEI. The chain's CDR3 is CASSRTRGTEAFF. CDR3 coding DNA: TGTGCCAGCAGTCGGACCCGGGGAACTGAAGCTTTCTTT.

The sample holds a few counts of this clone. The J gene is TRBJ2-5, the V gene TRBV7-2; weak D call: TRBD2 (7 bases). The germline V gene encodes CDR1 SGHTA and CDR2 FQGNSA. The V gene lost 4 bases and the J gene lost 5 bases, with 20 bases spanning the gap. The CDR3 contains 16 residues. CDR3 DNA: TGTGCCAGCAGCTCGAGTATGGGGGGGGCGGAGGAGACCCAGTACTTC. This gives the protein CASSSSMGGAEETQYF.

This clone was detected only once. In DNA, the CDR3 is TGTGCCAGCAGCCAAGAATCGGGAACTAGAGGGGAGTGGACCCAGTACTTC. This codes for CASSQESGTRGEWTQYF. The chain has TRBV4-2 and TRBJ2-5; D is tentatively TRBD1 or TRBD2 (5 bases each). Germline V CDR1 and CDR2: LGHNA, YNFKEQ. V lost 0 bases, J lost 7 bases, and 21 bases lay in between. The CDR3 spans 17 residues.

This clone was seen ten or more times. The rearrangement links TRBV2 to TRBJ2-1; D perhaps matches TRBD1 (5 bases). The germline V gene encodes CDR1 SNHLY and CDR2 FYNNEI. V was trimmed by 6 bases and J by 4 bases, leaving 22 bases between them. The CDR3 length is 17 residues. The CDR3: CASRRKQVPPFYNEQFF. The DNA of the CDR3 is TGTGCCAGCAGGAGGAAACAGGTTCCCCCCTTTTACAATGAGCAGTTCTTC. The full variable domain, with the rest looked up from reference TRBV2 and TRBJ2-1, is EPEVTQTPSHQVTQMGQEVILRCVPISNHLYFYWYRQILGQKVEFLVSFYNNEISEKSEIFDDQFSVERPDGSNFTLKIRSTKLEDSAMYFCASRRKQVPPFYNEQFFGPGTRLTVL.